The 31 T cell receptor beta chains below were found in one sample sequenced in a study of blood T cell repertoires in COVID-19. The table came from immunoSEQ multiplex PCR; TCRdb's copy has only in-frame clones and leaves some out. The sample carries approximately 250,000 clones, roughly 85% recorded once. Material: peripheral blood. The receptors derive from a man aged 50 to 59 with COVID-19, enrolled during active disease.

This sequence joins TRBV5-6 and TRBJ2-2; D is uncertain. This CDR3 is 16 amino acids long. Germline V lookup: CDR1 SGHDT, CDR2 YYEEEE. Deletions cut 0 bases from V and 2 bases from J, with 11 bases between. The DNA of the CDR3 is TGTGCCAGCAGCTTGGGCGGCTGGTCCAACACCGGGGAGCTGTTTTTT. Translation gives CASSLGGWSNTGELFF.

CDR3 sequence reads: CASSENRGNEQFF. CDR3 coding DNA: TGTGCCAGCAGTGAAAACCGGGGGAATGAGCAGTTCTTC. The V call is TRBV7-9, the J call TRBJ2-1, with a possible D match to TRBD2 (6 bases). V was shortened by 6 bases and J by 7 bases, with 13 bases between the two germline ends. Per the germline V gene, CDR1 is SEHNR and CDR2 is FQNEAQ (reference sequence). The CDR3 totals 13 residues.

The gene calls are TRBV28 and TRBJ1-2; 8 nucleotides agree with TRBD1. V dropped 6 bases and J dropped 4; count of bases not matched to a gene: 7. Germline V CDR1 and CDR2: MDHEN, SYDVKM. There are 14 residues in the CDR3. The CDR3, as DNA: TGTGCCAGCAGACCAGGGGGCCCGATCTATGGCTACACCTTC. Protein product: CASRPGGPIYGYTF.

This clone has only a few counts. The CDR3: CATSSQIDYGYTF. The CDR3 DNA is TGTGCCACCAGCAGTCAGATCGACTATGGCTACACCTTC. The J gene is TRBJ1-2, the V gene TRBV15; D call uncertain. With 3 bases removed from V and 3 bases from J, the gap between germline ends came to 8 bases. The CDR3 is made up of 13 amino acids. Germline CDR1 reads LNHNV; CDR2 reads YYDKDF (reference sequence). Looking up the rest from reference TRBV15 and TRBJ1-2 gives the full variable domain: DAMVIQNPRYQVTQFGKPVTLSCSQTLNHNVMYWYQQKSSQAPKLLFHYYDKDFNNEADTPDNFQSRRPNTSFCFLDIRSPGLGDTAMYLCATSSQIDYGYTFGSGTRLTVV.

The rearrangement uses TRBV5-5 and TRBJ2-2; 12 bases are shared with TRBD2. Germline V CDR1 and CDR2: SGHKS, YYEKEE (reference sequence). V was clipped by 3 bases and J by 5 bases; unmatched bases: 11. This CDR3 comprises 18 residues. The DNA of the CDR3 is TGTGCCAGCAGCTCTGAGGGCACTAGCGGGGGGAGTACCGGGGAGCTGTTTTTT. This sequence encodes CASSSEGTSGGSTGELFF.

V is TRBV5-6 and J is TRBJ2-4; TRBD2 might be the D (7 bases). Germline V gene lookup returns CDR1 SGHDT and CDR2 YYEEEE. V lost 4 bases and J 8 bases, leaving 16 bases between the germline ends. The CDR3 consists of 14 residues. CDR3 DNA sequence: TGTGCCAGCAGCCTCCGGGGGGAGGGGGACATTCAGTACTTC. It encodes CASSLRGEGDIQYF.

The chain combines TRBV10-3 with TRBJ2-3; D is possibly TRBD2 (6 bases). There are 13 residues in the CDR3. Germline V gene lookup returns CDR1 ENHRY and CDR2 SYGVKD. The V gene lost 8 bases and the J gene lost 2 bases, with 11 bases spanning the gap. DNA for the CDR3: TGTGCCATCCGGACTACGCCCACAGATACGCAGTATTTT. This sequence encodes CAIRTTPTDTQYF.

Comment on this clone: The junction differs from germline at one of its ends, possibly a read error. This chain uses TRBV14 with TRBJ2-1; 8 bases are shared with TRBD1. The CDR3 is 14 amino acids. Looked up from germline, CDR1 is SGHDN and CDR2 is FVKESK. The DNA of the CDR3 is TGTGCCAGCAGCTTCAGGGGGCTGTACAATGAGCGGTTCTTC. Encoded protein: CASSFRGLYNERFF.

This chain joins TRBV10-3 and TRBJ1-2; a possible D gene is TRBD1 (5 bases). V gave up 2 bases and J gave up 7 bases, with 14 bases separating them. Germline assignment: CDR1 ENHRY and CDR2 SYGVKD. The CDR3 is 14 residues long. The CDR3 is CAISEGKGLGGYTF. CDR3 bases: TGTGCCATCAGTGAGGGGAAGGGACTTGGTGGCTACACCTTC.

V and J are TRBV7-9 and TRBJ2-7; D unresolved. This CDR3 is built from 12 residues. CDR1 is SEHNR, CDR2 FQNEAQ, per germline (reference sequence). V shed 5 bases and J shed 3 bases, with 8 bases lying between them. The CDR3 is CASSPDFYEQYF. In DNA, the CDR3 is TGTGCCAGCAGCCCCGACTTCTACGAGCAGTACTTC.

The chain carries TRBV6-2 or TRBV6-3 and TRBJ2-5; tentatively, D is TRBD2 (5 bases). The CDR3 totals 12 residues. V gave up 2 bases and J gave up 5 bases, with 6 bases separating them. Germline V gives CDR1 MNHEY, CDR2 SVGEGT. In DNA, the CDR3 is TGTGCCAGCAGTTACCCGGGGGAGACCCAGTACTTC. Protein sequence: CASSYPGETQYF.

The CDR3, as DNA: TGTGCCAGCAGCTTAGAAGGAGCTTATGGCTACACCTTC. Translated, it gives CASSLEGAYGYTF. The genes are TRBV11-1 and TRBJ1-2; D ambiguous. Germline V CDR1 and CDR2: SGHAT, FQDESV (reference sequence). The CDR3 totals 13 residues. V was trimmed by 1 base and J by 5 bases, leaving 8 bases between them.

A remark on this clone: Additional DNA sequences in this sample encode the identical CDR3. The chain uses TRBV19 and TRBJ1-5; D unclear. The CDR3 totals 13 residues. Per germline, CDR1 LNHDA and CDR2 SQIVND (reference sequence). Trimming stripped 4 bases from V and 6 bases from J, with 10 bases between. The CDR3: CASSNGRGQPQHF. The CDR3 DNA sequence: TGTGCCAGTAGTAACGGGCGGGGTCAGCCCCAGCATTTT.

The chain has TRBV13 and TRBJ1-1; D not resolved. The germline V gene has CDR1 PRHDT and CDR2 FYEKMQ (reference sequence). This CDR3 has 15 amino acids. Deletions cut 11 bases from V and 3 bases from J, with 22 bases between. This CDR3 reads CAASKPRTGYTEAFF. CDR3 coding DNA: TGTGCCGCCAGCAAGCCAAGGACGGGATACACTGAAGCTTTCTTT.

The rearrangement uses TRBV9 and TRBJ2-7; TRBD1 matches at 9 bases. After removal of 4 bases from V and 4 bases from J, the junction contained 6 bases not matched to a gene. Germline values: CDR1 SGDLS, CDR2 YYNGEE. The CDR3 is made up of 14 amino acids. The CDR3 DNA reads TGTGCCAGCAGCATGGGACAGGGACCATACGAGCAGTACTTC. It yields the protein CASSMGQGPYEQYF.

The CDR3 DNA sequence: TGTGCCAGCAGCCCACGGTCTGGAGGGGACACTGAAGCTTTCTTT. It yields the protein CASSPRSGGDTEAFF. V usage is TRBV9 and J usage is TRBJ1-1; maybe TRBD1 (5 bases). Trimming took 4 bases from V and 3 from J, leaving 16 bases between them. The germline V gene has CDR1 SGDLS and CDR2 YYNGEE. The CDR3 spans 15 residues.

The gene calls are TRBV4-3 and TRBJ2-7, with a possible D match to TRBD1 (5 bases). The germline CDR1 and CDR2 sequences are LGHNA and YSLEER. This CDR3 contains 16 residues. V was shortened by 4 bases and J by 3 bases, with 19 bases between the two germline ends. The CDR3 region is CASSRSILGTGYEQYF. CDR3 in DNA: TGCGCCAGCAGCCGGAGTATTTTGGGAACAGGCTACGAGCAGTACTTC.

The gene calls are TRBV9 and TRBJ1-3, with 7 bases aligning to TRBD1. This CDR3 is 15 amino acids long. Per germline, CDR1 SGDLS and CDR2 YYNGEE. The V segment lost 4 bases and the J segment 0 bases; nucleotides outside the gene matches: 4. The CDR3 DNA reads TGTGCCAGCAGCACCAACAGGGGCTCTGGAAACACCATATATTTT. This gives the protein CASSTNRGSGNTIYF.

The V call is TRBV5-5, the J call TRBJ1-6; weak D call: TRBD1 (6 bases). From germline, CDR1 is SGHKS and CDR2 YYEKEE (reference sequence). CDR3 length: 18 residues. V dropped 4 bases and J dropped 4 bases, with 21 bases sitting between them. Here the CDR3 reads CASSARGGWALYNSPLHF. The DNA of the CDR3 is TGTGCCAGCAGCGCCCGCGGGGGCTGGGCCCTATATAATTCACCCCTCCACTTT.

This rearrangement joins TRBV29-1 to TRBJ2-3; D possibly corresponds to TRBD2 (6 bases). V shed 2 bases and J shed 2 bases, with 11 bases lying between them. CDR1 and CDR2 from the germline V gene are SQVTM and ANQGSEA. This CDR3 spans 14 amino acids. The CDR3 here is CSVELGGLTDTQYF. CDR3 sequence (DNA): TGCAGCGTTGAACTCGGGGGTCTCACAGATACGCAGTATTTT.

This chain joins TRBV28 and TRBJ2-7, with 8 positions matching TRBD2. The CDR3 contains 15 residues. The germline V gene has CDR1 MDHEN and CDR2 SYDVKM. V lost 3 bases to trimming and J lost 4 bases; unmatched junction nucleotides: 8. CDR3 region: CASSFTQRGNYEQYF. DNA for the CDR3: TGTGCCAGCAGTTTTACCCAGCGGGGGAATTACGAGCAGTACTTC.

This chain links TRBV5-1 with TRBJ1-3, with 8 bases lining up with TRBD1. V was clipped by 2 bases and J by 6 bases; unmatched bases: 4. CDR1 SGHRS and CDR2 YFSETQ come from the germline V gene. The CDR3 is made up of 14 amino acids. The CDR3 DNA is TGCGCCAGCAGCTTAGGACAGGGCGCAAACACCATATATTTT. Encoded protein: CASSLGQGANTIYF. Full variable domain (missing parts from reference TRBV5-1 and TRBJ1-3): KAGVTQTPRYLIKTRGQQVTLSCSPISGHRSVSWYQQTPGQGLQFLFEYFSETQRNKGNFPGRFSGRQFSNSRSEMNVSTLELGDSALYLCASSLGQGANTIYFGEGSWLTVV.

The chain uses TRBV13 and TRBJ1-2, with D tentatively TRBD1 (6 bases). The CDR3 is made up of 19 amino acids. Germline CDR1 reads PRHDT; CDR2 reads FYEKMQ (reference sequence). Trimming cost V 5 bases and J 3 bases, with 28 bases left between them. CDR3 loop: CASSTLWGGDGQVDYGYTF. CDR3 sequence (DNA): TGTGCCAGCAGCACCCTATGGGGGGGCGACGGTCAGGTCGACTATGGCTACACCTTC.

V and J are TRBV4-3 and TRBJ1-5, with D possibly being TRBD1 (6 bases). Between the trimmed V and J ends, which lost 0 bases and 6 bases, there was a span of 12 bases. The CDR3 covers 15 residues. Germline CDR1 LGHNA, CDR2 YSLEER. The CDR3 DNA follows: TGCGCCAGCAGCCAAGATAGGGGGGGCGGTCAGCCCCAGCATTTT. Translation: CASSQDRGGGQPQHF.

The rearrangement joins TRBV18 to TRBJ2-7; 8 bases align to TRBD1. Trimming took 4 bases from V and 5 from J; bases not matched to a gene: 7. The V gene's germline CDR1 is KGHSH and CDR2 LQKENI. CDR3 length: 14 residues. CDR3 region: CASSHTRTGHEQYF. In DNA, the CDR3 is TGTGCCAGCTCACACACTAGGACAGGGCACGAGCAGTACTTC.

This chain joins TRBV3-1 (or the pseudogene TRBV3-2) and TRBJ2-2; 9 nucleotides align to TRBD2. Germline values: CDR1 LGHDT, CDR2 YNNKEL (reference sequence). With 4 bases clipped from V and 8 bases from J, the junction kept 14 bases outside the gene matches. The CDR3 length is 17 residues. CDR3 amino acids: CASSRPQSAGGAGELFF. The CDR3 region has the DNA TGTGCCAGCAGCCGCCCACAATCAGCGGGGGGTGCGGGGGAGCTGTTTTTT.

This chain uses TRBV30 with TRBJ1-4; D is perhaps TRBD1 (6 bases). The CDR3 has 15 amino acids. Germline CDR1 reads GTSNPN; CDR2 reads SVGIG (reference sequence). V was clipped by 0 bases and J by 5 bases, with 13 bases between them. The CDR3 loop reads CAWSVLGQMNEKLFF. CDR3 nucleotides: TGTGCCTGGAGTGTACTCGGACAGATGAATGAAAAACTGTTTTTT.

This clone was recorded once. The chain is built from TRBV6-5 and TRBJ2-3, with 7 bases lining up with TRBD2. This CDR3 comprises 15 residues. V lost 2 bases to trimming and J lost 2 bases; unmatched junction nucleotides: 4. Germline CDR1 and CDR2: MNHEY and SVGAGI. The CDR3 spells CASSYRRGNTDTQYF. In DNA, the CDR3 is TGTGCCAGCAGTTACAGGCGGGGGAACACAGATACGCAGTATTTT.

This clone was found once. The chain uses TRBV7-2 and TRBJ2-5; weak D call: TRBD2 (5 bases). Between the trimmed V and J ends, which lost 1 base and 5 bases, there was a span of 14 bases. The CDR3 sequence is 15 residues long. Per germline, CDR1 SGHTA and CDR2 FQGNSA. CDR3 in amino acids: CASSLVAGRGETQYF. DNA for the CDR3: TGTGCCAGCAGCTTAGTGGCGGGCAGAGGGGAGACCCAGTACTTC.

The chain joins TRBV7-6 to TRBJ2-2, with TRBD1 as a possible D gene (6 bases). The CDR3 spans 16 residues. CDR1 is SGHVS, CDR2 FNYEAQ, per germline. Between the trimmed V and J ends, which lost 4 bases and 1 base, there was a span of 13 bases. This CDR3 reads CASSSGQAWNTGELFF. The CDR3 DNA reads as TGTGCCAGCAGCTCGGGACAAGCATGGAACACCGGGGAGCTGTTTTTT.

The gene calls are TRBV9 and TRBJ2-2; TRBD2 matches at 10 bases. V shed 3 bases and J 6 bases; nucleotides not matched to a gene: 8. The length of the CDR3 is 16 residues. Germline CDR1 is SGDLS and CDR2 is YYNGEE. CDR3 coding DNA: TGTGCCAGCAGCGCCCTAAGCGGGGGGGCCTCCGGGGAGCTGTTTTTT. Translation gives CASSALSGGASGELFF.